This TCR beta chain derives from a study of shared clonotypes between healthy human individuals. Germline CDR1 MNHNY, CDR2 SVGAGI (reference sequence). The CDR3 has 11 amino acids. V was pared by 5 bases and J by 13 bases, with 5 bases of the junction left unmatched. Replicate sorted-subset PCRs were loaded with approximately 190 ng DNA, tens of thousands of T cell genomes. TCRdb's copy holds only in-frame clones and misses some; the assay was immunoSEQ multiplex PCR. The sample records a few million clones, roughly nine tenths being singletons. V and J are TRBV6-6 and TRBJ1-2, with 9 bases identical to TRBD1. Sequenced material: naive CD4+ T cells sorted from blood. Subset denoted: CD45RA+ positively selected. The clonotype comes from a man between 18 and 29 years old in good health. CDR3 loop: CASSPRDRVTF. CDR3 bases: TGTGCCAGCAGTCCCAGGGACAGGGTCACCTTC.